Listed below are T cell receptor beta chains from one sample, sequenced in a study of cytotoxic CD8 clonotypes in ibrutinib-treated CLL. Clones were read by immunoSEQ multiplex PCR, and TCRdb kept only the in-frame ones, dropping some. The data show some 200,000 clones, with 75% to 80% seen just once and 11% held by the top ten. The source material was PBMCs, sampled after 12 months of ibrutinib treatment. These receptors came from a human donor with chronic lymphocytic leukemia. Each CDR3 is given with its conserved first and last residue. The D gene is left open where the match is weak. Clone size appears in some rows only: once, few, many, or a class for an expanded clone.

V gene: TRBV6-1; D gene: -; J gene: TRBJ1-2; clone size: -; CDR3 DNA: TGTGCCAGCAGCCGCCAGAACTATGGCTACACCTTC; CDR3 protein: CASSRQNYGYTF
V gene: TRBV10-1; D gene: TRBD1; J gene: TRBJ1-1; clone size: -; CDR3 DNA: TGCGCCAGCAGTGATGGACAGGGGAAGAACACTGAAGCTTTCTTT; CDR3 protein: CASSDGQGKNTEAFF
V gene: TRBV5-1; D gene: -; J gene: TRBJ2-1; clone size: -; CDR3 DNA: TGCGCCAGCAGCTTGCCAGGGGCCGCGCTTGAGCAGTTCTTC; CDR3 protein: CASSLPGAALEQFF
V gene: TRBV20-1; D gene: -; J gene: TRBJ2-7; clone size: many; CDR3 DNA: TGCAGTGTTCCCTTCTACGGCGAGCAGTACTTC; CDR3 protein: CSVPFYGEQYF
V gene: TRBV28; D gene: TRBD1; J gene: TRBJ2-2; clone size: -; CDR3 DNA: TGTGCCACCAGGGGGGACAGGGGTAGGGTTACCGGGGAGCTGTTTTTT; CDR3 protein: CATRGDRGRVTGELFF
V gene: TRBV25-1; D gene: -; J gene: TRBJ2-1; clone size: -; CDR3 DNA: TGTGCCTCCATGCTTGGTAGCAATGAGCAGTTCTTC; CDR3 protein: CASMLGSNEQFF
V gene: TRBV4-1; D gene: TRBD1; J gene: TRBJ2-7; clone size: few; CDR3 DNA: TGCGCCAGCAGCCAAGGGGACAGATCCTACGAGCAGTACTTC; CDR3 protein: CASSQGDRSYEQYF
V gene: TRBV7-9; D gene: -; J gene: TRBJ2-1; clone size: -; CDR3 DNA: TGTGCCAGCAGACGTAGGGACGCGGGAACCTACAATGAGCAGTTCTTC; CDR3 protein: CASRRRDAGTYNEQFF
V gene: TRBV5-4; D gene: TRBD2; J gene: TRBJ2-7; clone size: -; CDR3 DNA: TGTGCCAGCAGCTTGGGGGGGACTAGCGGGAGCTCCTACGAGCAGTACTTC; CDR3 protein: CASSLGGTSGSSYEQYF
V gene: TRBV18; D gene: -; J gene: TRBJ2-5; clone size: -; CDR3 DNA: TGTGCCAGCTCACCAGGGCAGGGGGAGACCCAGTACTTC; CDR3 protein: CASSPGQGETQYF
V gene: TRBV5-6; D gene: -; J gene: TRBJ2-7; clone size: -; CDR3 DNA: TGTGCCAGCAGCTTGGATCCGGGAGTAACCTACGAGCAGTACTTC; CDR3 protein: CASSLDPGVTYEQYF
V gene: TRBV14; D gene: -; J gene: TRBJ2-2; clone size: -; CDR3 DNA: TGTGCCAGCAGCCTGAGACAGAACACCGGGGAGCTGTTTTTT; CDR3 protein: CASSLRQNTGELFF
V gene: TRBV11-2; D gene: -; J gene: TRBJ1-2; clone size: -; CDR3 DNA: TGTGCCAGCAGCCCGGGGGACGGTCGCTATGGCTACACCTTC; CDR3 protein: CASSPGDGRYGYTF